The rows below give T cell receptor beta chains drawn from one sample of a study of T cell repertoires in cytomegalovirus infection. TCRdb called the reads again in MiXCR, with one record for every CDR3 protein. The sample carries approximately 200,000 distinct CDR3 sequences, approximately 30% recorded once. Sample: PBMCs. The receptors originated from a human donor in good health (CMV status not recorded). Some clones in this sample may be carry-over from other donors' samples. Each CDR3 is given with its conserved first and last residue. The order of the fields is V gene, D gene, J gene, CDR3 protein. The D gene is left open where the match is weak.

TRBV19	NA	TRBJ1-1	CASSPPGGLRAFF
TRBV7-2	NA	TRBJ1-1	CASSLLGGETEAFF
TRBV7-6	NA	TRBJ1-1	CASFSNTEAFF
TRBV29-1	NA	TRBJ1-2	CSVDLGSRGYTF
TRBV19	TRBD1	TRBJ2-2	CASSLPGTGNAGELFF
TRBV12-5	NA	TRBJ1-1	CASGLMWEAFF
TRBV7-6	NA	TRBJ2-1	CASSLGGGTGYNEQFF
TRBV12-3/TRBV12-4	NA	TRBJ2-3	CASSLALDRTDTQYF
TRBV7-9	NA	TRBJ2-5	CASSPEARETQYF
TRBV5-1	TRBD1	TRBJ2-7	CASSFPAGTGINEQYF
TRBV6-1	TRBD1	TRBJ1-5	CASSYSTEGARQPQHF
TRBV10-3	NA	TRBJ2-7	CAITPDGELYEQYF
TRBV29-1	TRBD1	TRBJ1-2	CSVEAGGGYGYTF
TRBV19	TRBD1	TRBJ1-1	CASSIGRQGDTEAFF
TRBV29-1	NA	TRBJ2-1	CSVDYGFDNEQFF
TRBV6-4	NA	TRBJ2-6	CASSRNPQGSGANVLTF
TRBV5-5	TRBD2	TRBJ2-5	CASSSGLAGVQETQYF
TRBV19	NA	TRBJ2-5	CASSRNRARETQYF
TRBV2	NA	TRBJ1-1	CASSVTVGGGTEAFF
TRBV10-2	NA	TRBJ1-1	CASSESTGGEDTEAFF
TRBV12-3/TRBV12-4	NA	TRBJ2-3	CASTPSSRDTQYF
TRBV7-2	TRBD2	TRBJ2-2	CASTTSGGNTGELFF
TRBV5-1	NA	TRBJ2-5	CASSFNTETQYF
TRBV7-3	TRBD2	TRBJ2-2	CASSTSGGNTGELFF
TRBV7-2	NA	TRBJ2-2	CTTGLTGELFF
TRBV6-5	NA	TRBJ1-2	CASSYSPTRAPYSYTF
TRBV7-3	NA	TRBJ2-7	CASSAVEGDEQYF
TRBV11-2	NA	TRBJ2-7	CASSLYKGRIYF
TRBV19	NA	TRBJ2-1	CASSPLPWPRRSSYNEQFF
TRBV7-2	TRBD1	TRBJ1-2	CASSLTAGGNYGYTF
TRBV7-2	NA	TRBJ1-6	CASSLEDSLYNSPLHF
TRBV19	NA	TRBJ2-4	CASTSPGGKNIQYF
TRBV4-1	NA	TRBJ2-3	CASSQGGGDTQYF
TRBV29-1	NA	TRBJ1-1	CSVEYGGGGKAFF
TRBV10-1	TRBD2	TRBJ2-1	CASSESLAGYNEQFF
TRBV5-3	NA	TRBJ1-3	CASSYRAEYSGNTIYF